Sequencing of this T cell receptor (beta chain) was carried out in a study of pediatric ulcerative colitis. Whole-study results and caveats: In rectum, acute severe colitis had expanded clones and less diversity. No controls had the two rectal clonotypes shared by ulcerative colitis patients.

Trimming cost V 3 bases and J 5 bases; bases outside gene matches: 6. Germline CDR1 and CDR2: MNHEY and SMNVEV (reference sequence). The CDR3 extends over 15 amino acids. On this clone: The target antigen is unknown.

The table came from immunoSEQ multiplex PCR; TCRdb's copy has only in-frame clones and leaves some out. The sample has 4,500 to 5,500 clones; about nine tenths are singletons. The chain uses TRBV27 and TRBJ2-5; TRBD1 matches at 10 bases. The sequence came from a boy younger than 18 with mild ulcerative colitis. The sample taken for sequencing was blood. CDR3 loop: CASSFGQGVRETQYF. The CDR3 DNA reads as TGTGCCAGCAGTTTTGGACAGGGGGTGAGGGAGACCCAGTACTTC.